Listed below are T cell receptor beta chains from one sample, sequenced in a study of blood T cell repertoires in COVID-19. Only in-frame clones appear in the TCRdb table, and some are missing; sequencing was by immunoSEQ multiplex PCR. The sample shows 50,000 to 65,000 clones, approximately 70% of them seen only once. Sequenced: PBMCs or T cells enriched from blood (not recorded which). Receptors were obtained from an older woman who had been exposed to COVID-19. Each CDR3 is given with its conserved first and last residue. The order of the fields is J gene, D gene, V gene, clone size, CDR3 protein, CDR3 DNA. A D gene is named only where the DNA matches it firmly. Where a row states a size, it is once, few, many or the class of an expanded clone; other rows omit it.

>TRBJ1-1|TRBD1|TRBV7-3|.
CASSSGTVPNTEAFF
TGTGCCAGCAGCTCCGGGACAGTCCCCAACACTGAAGCTTTCTTT
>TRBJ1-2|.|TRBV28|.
CASSPTTANYGYTF
TGTGCCAGCAGTCCTACGACAGCTAACTATGGCTACACCTTC
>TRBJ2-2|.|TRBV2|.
CASRGLAGELFF
TGTGCCAGCAGGGGACTTGCCGGGGAGCTGTTTTTT
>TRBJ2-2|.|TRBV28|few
CASSFDGGGYTGELFF
TGTGCCAGCAGTTTTGACGGGGGTGGTTACACCGGGGAGCTGTTTTTT
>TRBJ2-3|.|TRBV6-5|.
CASQRTTDTQYF
TGTGCCAGCCAGCGGACCACAGATACGCAGTATTTT
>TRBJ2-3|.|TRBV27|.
CASMEGTDTQYF
TGTGCCAGCATGGAGGGGACAGATACGCAGTATTTT
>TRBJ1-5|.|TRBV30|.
CAWSVGTWQPQHF
TGTGCCTGGAGTGTAGGGACATGGCAGCCCCAGCATTTT
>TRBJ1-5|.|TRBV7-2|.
CASSPHLGTNSQPQHF
TGTGCCAGCAGCCCGCATTTGGGGACAAACAGTCAGCCCCAGCATTTT
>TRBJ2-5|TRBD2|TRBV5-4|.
CASSSRTSGETQYF
TGTGCCAGCAGCTCCCGGACTAGCGGGGAGACCCAGTACTTC
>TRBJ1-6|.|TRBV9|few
CASSVGQDYNSPLHF
TGTGCCAGCAGCGTAGGACAGGACTATAATTCACCCCTCCACTTT
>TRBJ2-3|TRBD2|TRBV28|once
CASSLGAGGPADTQYF
TGTGCCAGCAGTTTGGGGGCGGGAGGGCCGGCAGATACGCAGTATTTT
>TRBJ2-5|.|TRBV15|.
CATSRRRGGTETQYF
TGTGCCACCAGCAGGCGGAGGGGGGGCACAGAGACCCAGTACTTC
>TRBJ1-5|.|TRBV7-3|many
CASSLEGAGQPQHF
TGTGCCAGCAGCTTAGAAGGAGCCGGGCAGCCCCAGCATTTT
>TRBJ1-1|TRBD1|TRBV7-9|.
CASSQQGAGEAFF
TGTGCCAGCAGCCAACAGGGGGCCGGGGAAGCTTTCTTT
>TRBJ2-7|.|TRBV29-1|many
CSVSGGLSSYEQYF
TGCAGCGTTTCGGGCGGGCTCAGCTCCTACGAGCAGTACTTC
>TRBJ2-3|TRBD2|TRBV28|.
CASSFPALAGGTDTQYF
TGTGCCAGCAGTTTTCCCGCACTAGCGGGAGGCACAGATACGCAGTATTTT